This T cell receptor (beta chain) comes out of a study of cytomegalovirus exposure and HLA in healthy donors. For the study at large: There were 350 to 400 genotyped donors. Of these, 75% to 90% fell in the genetic ancestry cluster associated with self-reported Caucasian donors. Study findings and constraints: The analysis excluded some indistinguishable V segments, including TRBV6-2 and TRBV6-3.

Note on this clone: Its antigen is undetermined.

Trimming shortened V by 0 bases and J by 4 bases, and 7 bases separated the two germline ends. CDR3 length: 13 residues. CDR1 SGHDT and CDR2 YYEEEE come from the germline V gene. The PCR ran on 60 Vbeta and 13 Jbeta primers. Only in-frame clones appear in the TCRdb table, and some are missing; sequencing was by immunoSEQ multiplex PCR. This sample yields some 200,000 clones, of which about 80% are seen a single time; 2.5% to 3% belongs to the top ten. This TCR came from a woman in her fifties or sixties in good health and CMV-seropositive. Sequencing input: PBMCs. J is TRBJ1-1 and V is TRBV5-6; no firm D call. Here the CDR3 reads CASSLVSVTEAFF. The DNA for the CDR3 is TGTGCCAGCAGCTTGGTGTCGGTCACTGAAGCTTTCTTT.